The subject of this entry is one T cell receptor (beta chain). The source of the sample is a study of blood T cell repertoires in COVID-19. Overall study context: Sample material is recorded as cDNA or gDNA derived from T cells, B-cell-depleted T cells, or PBMCs.

Trimming removed 6 bases at V and 8 bases at J, with 16 bases between. Per the germline V gene, CDR1 is MDHEN and CDR2 is SYDVKM. The CDR3 is made up of 14 amino acids. Profiling relied on immunoSEQ multiplex PCR, and the TCRdb table lists in-frame clones only, not all of them. Among over 100,000 clones listed, roughly 84% were seen once. The clonotype originates from a middle-aged man with acute or convalescent COVID-19. The sample comprised peripheral blood. The chain joins TRBV28 to TRBJ1-4; D gene unclear. CDR3 amino acids: CASREGLGREKLFF. CDR3 in DNA: TGTGCCAGCAGGGAGGGCCTAGGCAGGGAAAAACTGTTTTTT.